The 20 T cell receptor beta chains given below trace back to one sample, sequenced in a study of cytomegalovirus exposure and HLA in healthy donors. Both 60 Vbeta primers and 13 Jbeta primers went into the PCR. Sequencing was performed with immunoSEQ multiplex PCR; in TCRdb, only in-frame clones are kept and a portion is missing. The data show about 75,000 clones, and the top ten clones hold 2.5% to 3%. Material: PBMCs. The receptors come from a middle-aged man in good health and CMV-seronegative.

V is TRBV2 and J is TRBJ1-1; 7 positions match TRBD1. The trim removed 6 bases at V and 3 bases at J, leaving 13 bases unmatched. The CDR3 runs 16 residues. CDR1 and CDR2 from the germline V gene are SNHLY and FYNNEI. CDR3 nucleotides: TGTGCCAGCAGGGAGTTGACAGGGTTGCTTCACACTGAAGCTTTCTTT. Translated: CASRELTGLLHTEAFF.

This chain links TRBV28 with TRBJ1-1; D call uncertain. Trimming took off 6 bases at V and 6 bases at J, with 14 bases between the two ends. CDR3 length equals 13 residues. Germline V lookup: CDR1 MDHEN, CDR2 SYDVKM. CDR3 amino acids: CASSPGEGPEAFF. The CDR3 DNA follows: TGTGCCAGCAGCCCCGGGGAAGGCCCTGAAGCTTTCTTT.

This chain joins TRBV7-8 and TRBJ1-1; D is undetermined. This CDR3 has 17 residues. V lost 4 bases and J lost 1, with 19 bases in between. Germline V gives CDR1 SGHVS, CDR2 FQNEAQ. The DNA of the CDR3 is TGTGCCAGCAGCTGGGATGGCGGGTTACGGTCGAACACTGAAGCTTTCTTT. It is translated as CASSWDGGLRSNTEAFF.

The V and J genes are TRBV5-1 and TRBJ2-5; D possibly corresponds to TRBD1 (6 bases). V lost 6 bases and J 3 bases, leaving 18 bases between the germline ends. The CDR3 length is 15 residues. Germline V gene sequence: CDR1 SGHRS, CDR2 YFSETQ. The CDR3, as DNA: TGCGCCAGCACAACCGGGACACCAAGGGAAGAGACCCAGTACTTC. Its protein product is CASTTGTPREETQYF.

The chain is built from TRBV5-1 and TRBJ2-7; tentatively, D is TRBD1 (5 bases). Germline V gene data show CDR1 as SGHRS and CDR2 as YFSETQ. Trimming cost V 0 bases and J 5 bases, with 18 bases left between them. There are 16 residues in the CDR3. The CDR3 reads CASSLAAGSVSDEQYF. The CDR3 nucleotides are TGCGCCAGCAGCTTGGCCGCAGGGTCCGTCAGTGACGAGCAGTACTTC.

The genes are TRBV4-1 and TRBJ1-6; no definite D call. V was shortened by 1 base and J by 7 bases, with 11 bases between the two germline ends. Germline V lookup: CDR1 MGHRA, CDR2 YSYEKL. CDR3 length: 15 amino acids. In DNA form, the CDR3 reads TGCGCCAGCAGCCAAGCACGGGGTCCCAATTCACCCCTCCACTTT. This gives the protein CASSQARGPNSPLHF.

This rearrangement joins TRBV4-1 to TRBJ1-1, with D possibly TRBD1 on 5 matching bases. CDR1 and CDR2 (germline): MGHRA, YSYEKL. The CDR3 loop spans 15 amino acids. Trimming removed 4 bases from V and 0 bases from J, with 12 bases in between. The CDR3 protein is CASSPGKGMNTEAFF. CDR3 coding DNA: TGCGCCAGCAGCCCTGGAAAGGGGATGAACACTGAAGCTTTCTTT.

CDR3 sequence reads: CASTTQQGRGYTF. CDR3 sequence (DNA): TGTGCCAGCACCACTCAACAGGGACGCGGCTACACCTTC. This chain joins TRBV27 and TRBJ1-2; D might be TRBD1 (6 bases). Germline CDR1 reads MNHEY; CDR2 reads SMNVEV (reference sequence). With 7 bases removed from V and 8 bases from J, the gap between germline ends came to 17 bases. The CDR3 runs 13 residues.

The chain joins TRBV6-1 to TRBJ2-6, with D perhaps TRBD2 (5 bases). The length of the CDR3 is 18 residues. V gave up 3 bases and J gave up 0 bases, with 15 bases separating them. Germline CDR1 MNHNS, CDR2 SASEGT. DNA for the CDR3: TGTGCCAGCAGTGAGTCGTGGACTGGGTCCTCTGGGGCCAACGTCCTGACTTTC. Protein: CASSESWTGSSGANVLTF.

Note on this clone: One end of the junction does not line up with germline, which may come from a read error. The V gene is TRBV7-7, the J gene TRBJ2-5; 9 bases are a match to TRBD1. This CDR3 region has 15 residues. Germline V lookup: CDR1 SSHAT, CDR2 FNYEAQ (reference sequence). As DNA, the CDR3 is TGTGCTAGCAGCACCCAACAGGGGGCCGAGGAGACCCAGTACTTC. Protein: CASSTQQGAEETQYF.

The chain joins TRBV14 to TRBJ1-2; no clear D gene. Germline CDR1 SGHDN, CDR2 FVKESK. The V end lost 2 bases, the J end lost 6 bases, and 10 bases lay between the germline ends. This CDR3 contains 13 residues. The CDR3 DNA follows: TGTGCCAGCAGCCAAAACTCGCGGCATGGCTACACCTTC. Amino acids: CASSQNSRHGYTF.

On this clone: The identical CDR3 is also encoded by other nucleotide sequences in the sample. The rearrangement uses TRBV5-5 and TRBJ1-1; a weak D match, TRBD1 (6 bases). Looked up from germline, CDR1 is SGHKS and CDR2 is YYEKEE (reference sequence). V was pared by 1 base and J by 3 bases, with 13 bases between. This CDR3 has 15 residues. CDR3 in DNA: TGTGCCAGCAGCTTGTTAGGGGGAGCGGACACTGAAGCTTTCTTT. This translates into CASSLLGGADTEAFF.

The chain combines TRBV10-2 with TRBJ2-7; TRBD2 matches at 9 bases. The V segment lost 10 bases and the J segment 4 bases; nucleotides outside the gene matches: 8. CDR3 length: 13 amino acids. The germline V gene encodes CDR1 WSHSY and CDR2 SAAADI. CDR3 in amino acids: CATTSGIFYEQYF. The DNA for the CDR3 is TGCGCCACGACTAGCGGAATATTTTACGAGCAGTACTTC.

The CDR3 region is CASASGRADNQPQHF. DNA for the CDR3: TGTGCTAGTGCCTCGGGGAGGGCCGACAATCAGCCCCAGCATTTT. The chain uses TRBV12-5 and TRBJ1-5; D uncertain. Germline V CDR1 and CDR2: LGHNT, FRNRAP. The CDR3 contains 15 residues. V dropped 7 bases and J dropped 3 bases, with 16 bases sitting between them.

The chain uses TRBV19 and TRBJ2-3; D remains unclear. The CDR3 contains 15 residues. The V end lost 1 base, the J end lost 1 base, and 9 bases lay between the germline ends. Germline CDR1 LNHDA, CDR2 SQIVND (reference sequence). CDR3 sequence: CASSIGARGTDTQYF. DNA for the CDR3: TGTGCCAGTAGTATAGGGGCTCGCGGCACAGATACGCAGTATTTT. Using reference TRBV19 and TRBJ2-3 for the parts outside the CDR3, the full variable domain is DGGITQSPKYLFRKEGQNVTLSCEQNLNHDAMYWYRQDPGQGLRLIYYSQIVNDFQKGDIAEGYSVSREKKESFPLTVTSAQKNPTAFYLCASSIGARGTDTQYFGPGTRLTVL.

Regarding this clone: One junction end disagrees with the germline gene, perhaps due to a read error. Other DNA variants within this sample encode the same CDR3. This chain uses TRBV2 with TRBJ1-6; D is unclear. CDR1 is SNHLY, CDR2 FYNNEI, per germline. This CDR3 has 15 residues. The CDR3 here is CASGREISYNSPLHF. The CDR3 DNA follows: TGCGCCAGCGGGAGGGAGATCTCCTATAATTCACCCCTCCACTTT.

J is TRBJ2-6 and V is TRBV6-1, with D perhaps matching TRBD1 (6 bases). Looked up from germline, CDR1 is MNHNS and CDR2 is SASEGT. The CDR3 spans 15 residues. Trimming shortened V by 8 bases and J by 0 bases, and 11 bases separated the two germline ends. The CDR3: CASSQGSSGANVLTF. CDR3 bases: TGTGCCAGCTCACAGGGTAGCTCTGGGGCCAACGTCCTGACTTTC.

This rearrangement joins TRBV30 to TRBJ1-4; a possible D gene is TRBD1 (6 bases). V was shortened by 1 base and J by 3 bases, with 9 bases between the two germline ends. This CDR3 spans 14 amino acids. Germline CDR1 GTSNPN, CDR2 SVGIG (reference sequence). The CDR3 loop reads CAWSAGTSNEKLFF. Here the CDR3 DNA reads TGTGCCTGGAGTGCCGGGACATCTAATGAAAAACTGTTTTTT.

This sequence joins TRBV7-9 and TRBJ2-5; 11 nucleotides align to TRBD1. The V gene's germline CDR1 is SEHNR and CDR2 FQNEAQ (reference sequence). With V trimmed by 10 bases and J by 1 base, 2 bases remained unmatched. The CDR3 loop spans 13 amino acids. The chain's CDR3 is CATGTGGQETQYF. The CDR3 DNA reads TGTGCCACCGGGACAGGGGGCCAAGAGACCCAGTACTTC. The entire variable domain, with the rest obtained from reference TRBV7-9 and TRBJ2-5, is as follows: DTGVSQNPRHKITKRGQNVTFRCDPISEHNRLYWYRQTLGQGPEFLTYFQNEAQLEKSRLLSDRFSAERPKGSFSTLEIQRTEQGDSAMYLCATGTGGQETQYFGPGTRLLVL.

The CDR3 is CASSDTRYTIYF. The CDR3 DNA follows: TGTGCCAGCAGTGACACGCGCTACACCATATATTTT. The V call is TRBV25-1, the J call TRBJ1-3; D gene ambiguous. The CDR3 runs to 12 residues. Germline lookup yields CDR1 MGHDK and CDR2 SYGVNS. V was trimmed by 3 bases and J by 8 bases, leaving 8 bases between them. Variable domain in full (rest from reference TRBV25-1 and TRBJ1-3): EADIYQTPRYLVIGTGKKITLECSQTMGHDKMYWYQQDPGMELHLIHYSYGVNSTEKGDLSSESTVSRIRTEHFPLTLESARPSHTSQYLCASSDTRYTIYFGEGSWLTVV.